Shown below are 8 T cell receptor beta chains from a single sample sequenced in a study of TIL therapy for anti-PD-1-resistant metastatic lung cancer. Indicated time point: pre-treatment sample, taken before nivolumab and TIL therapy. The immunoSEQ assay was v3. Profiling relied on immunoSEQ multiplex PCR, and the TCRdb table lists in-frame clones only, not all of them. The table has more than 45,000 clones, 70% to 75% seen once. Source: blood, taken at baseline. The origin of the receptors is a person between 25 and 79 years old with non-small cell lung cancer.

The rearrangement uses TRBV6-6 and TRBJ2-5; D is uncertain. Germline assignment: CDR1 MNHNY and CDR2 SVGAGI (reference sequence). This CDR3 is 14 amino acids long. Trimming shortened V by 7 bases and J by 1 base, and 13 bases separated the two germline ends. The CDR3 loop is CASTNPGGQETQYF. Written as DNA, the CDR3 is TGTGCCAGCACCAATCCCGGCGGCCAAGAGACCCAGTACTTC.

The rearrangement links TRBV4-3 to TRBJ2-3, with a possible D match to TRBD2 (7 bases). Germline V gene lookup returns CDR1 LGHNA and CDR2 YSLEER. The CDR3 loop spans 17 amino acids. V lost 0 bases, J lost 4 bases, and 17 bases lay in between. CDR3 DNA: TGCGCCAGCAGCCAAGATGGGGGGGGCGATCTCGCAGATACGCAGTATTTT. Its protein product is CASSQDGGGDLADTQYF.

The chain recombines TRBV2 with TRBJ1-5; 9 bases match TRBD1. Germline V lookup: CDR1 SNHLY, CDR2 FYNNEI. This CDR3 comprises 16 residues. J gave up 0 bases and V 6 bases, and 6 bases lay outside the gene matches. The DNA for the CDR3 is TGTGCCAGCAGGGAACAGGGGGCGCGTAGCAATCAGCCCCAGCATTTT. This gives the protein CASREQGARSNQPQHF. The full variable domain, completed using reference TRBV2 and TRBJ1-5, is EPEVTQTPSHQVTQMGQEVILRCVPISNHLYFYWYRQILGQKVEFLVSFYNNEISEKSEIFDDQFSVERPDGSNFTLKIRSTKLEDSAMYFCASREQGARSNQPQHFGDGTRLSIL.

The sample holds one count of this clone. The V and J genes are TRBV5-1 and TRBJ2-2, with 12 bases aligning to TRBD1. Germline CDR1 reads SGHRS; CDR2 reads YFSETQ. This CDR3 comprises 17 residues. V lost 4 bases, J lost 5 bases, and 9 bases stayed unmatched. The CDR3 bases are TGCGCCAGCAGCCTCTTCGGGACAGGGGGCGAGACCGGGGAGCTGTTTTTT. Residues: CASSLFGTGGETGELFF. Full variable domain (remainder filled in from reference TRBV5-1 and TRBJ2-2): KAGVTQTPRYLIKTRGQQVTLSCSPISGHRSVSWYQQTPGQGLQFLFEYFSETQRNKGNFPGRFSGRQFSNSRSEMNVSTLELGDSALYLCASSLFGTGGETGELFFGEGSRLTVL.

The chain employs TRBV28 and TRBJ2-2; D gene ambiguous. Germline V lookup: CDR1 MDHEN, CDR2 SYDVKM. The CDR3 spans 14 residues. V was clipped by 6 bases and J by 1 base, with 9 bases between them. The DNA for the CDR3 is TGTGCCAGCAGGGTATCTGAGAACACCGGGGAGCTGTTTTTT. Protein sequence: CASRVSENTGELFF.

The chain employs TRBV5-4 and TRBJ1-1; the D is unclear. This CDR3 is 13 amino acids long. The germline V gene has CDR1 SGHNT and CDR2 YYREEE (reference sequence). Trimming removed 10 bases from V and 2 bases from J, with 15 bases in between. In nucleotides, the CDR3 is TGTGCCTACGGAAGGGCCCCCAACACTGAAGCTTTCTTT. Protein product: CAYGRAPNTEAFF.

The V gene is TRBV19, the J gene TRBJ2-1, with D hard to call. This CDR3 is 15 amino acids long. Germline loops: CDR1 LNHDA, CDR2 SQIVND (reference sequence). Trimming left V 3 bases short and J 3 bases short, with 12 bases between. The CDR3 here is CASSIRWKGYNEQFF. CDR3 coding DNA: TGTGCCAGTAGTATCAGATGGAAGGGCTACAATGAGCAGTTCTTC.

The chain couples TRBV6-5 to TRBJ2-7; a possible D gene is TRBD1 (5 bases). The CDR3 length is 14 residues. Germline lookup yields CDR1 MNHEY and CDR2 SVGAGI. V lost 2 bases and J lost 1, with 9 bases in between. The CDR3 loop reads CASSYGAASYEQYF. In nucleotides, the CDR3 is TGTGCCAGCAGTTACGGGGCGGCTTCCTACGAGCAGTACTTC.